This entry lists 17 T cell receptor beta chains sequenced from one sample in a study of shared clonotypes between healthy human individuals (dated by TCRdb to 2018 to 2020). To prepare the library, the immunoSEQ multiplex PCR assay was applied. This is the immuneACCESS table as TCRdb keeps it, with only in-frame sequences that have V and J called. A part of the clones is gone; compared with another copy, unresolved V genes explain less than half, and the rest is unexplained. The sample table shows 1.6 million or so clones, and less than 99% are seen once. The top ten constitute about 0.35% of the sample. Sequencing was performed on naive CD4+ T cells sorted from blood. The cell subset or site tag for this specimen amounts to: CD45RA+ positively selected. The source is a man aged 25-45 years in good health.

The rearrangement links TRBV25-1 to TRBJ2-2; TRBD1 might be the D (6 bases). Germline values: CDR1 MGHDK, CDR2 SYGVNS. V was pared by 2 bases and J by 6 bases, with 16 bases between. The CDR3 sequence is 16 residues long. The chain's CDR3 is CASSEVPGTTPGELFF. CDR3 coding DNA: TGTGCCAGCAGTGAAGTTCCAGGGACAACACCCGGGGAGCTGTTTTTT. Together with reference TRBV25-1 and TRBJ2-2, the CDR3 gives the full variable domain: EADIYQTPRYLVIGTGKKITLECSQTMGHDKMYWYQQDPGMELHLIHYSYGVNSTEKGDLSSESTVSRIRTEHFPLTLESARPSHTSQYLCASSEVPGTTPGELFFGEGSRLTVL.

V gene TRBV5-1 combines with J gene TRBJ1-2; 7 nucleotides agree with TRBD1. The germline V gene has CDR1 SGHRS and CDR2 YFSETQ. This CDR3 spans 13 amino acids. J gave up 7 bases and V 5 bases, and 8 bases lay outside the gene matches. The DNA for the CDR3 is TGCGCCAGCAGTGGGGTGTACAGGGGTGGCTACACCTTC. Protein sequence: CASSGVYRGGYTF.

The rearrangement uses TRBV5-1 and TRBJ1-4; a possible D gene is TRBD1 (5 bases). The CDR3 spans 15 residues. Germline CDR1 and CDR2: SGHRS and YFSETQ. The germline V and J ends were trimmed by 4 bases and 7 bases, with 17 bases remaining between them. The CDR3 sequence: CASSGQGQGVEKLFF. For the CDR3, the DNA is TGCGCCAGCAGCGGGCAAGGGCAGGGCGTTGAAAAACTGTTTTTT.

V gene TRBV2 combines with J gene TRBJ2-7; 10 bases are shared with TRBD1. The germline V gene has CDR1 SNHLY and CDR2 FYNNEI. CDR3 size: 15 residues. The ends lost 6 bases at V and 4 bases at J; junction bases unmatched: 9. For the CDR3, the DNA is TGTGCCAGCAGCCTCAGGACAGGGGGTCAGTACGAGCAGTACTTC. This sequence encodes CASSLRTGGQYEQYF. The variable domain in full, with the rest retrieved from reference TRBV2 and TRBJ2-7, is EPEVTQTPSHQVTQMGQEVILRCVPISNHLYFYWYRQILGQKVEFLVSFYNNEISEKSEIFDDQFSVERPDGSNFTLKIRSTKLEDSAMYFCASSLRTGGQYEQYFGPGTRLTVT.

The chain combines TRBV11-2 with TRBJ2-3; D may be TRBD1 (5 bases). Trimming left V 5 bases short and J 5 bases short, with 14 bases between. This CDR3 has 14 amino acids. The V gene's germline CDR1 is SGHAT and CDR2 FQNNGV. Here the CDR3 reads CASSKGPTVDTQYF. CDR3 bases: TGTGCCAGCAGCAAAGGGCCGACAGTAGATACGCAGTATTTT.

The chain couples TRBV27 to TRBJ2-7; D unresolved. Germline V gene lookup returns CDR1 MNHEY and CDR2 SMNVEV (reference sequence). The CDR3 is 15 residues long. V was trimmed by 4 bases and J by 6 bases, leaving 19 bases between them. CDR3 DNA sequence: TGTGCCAGCAGTTCATCCCGACTTGTGTCGGGCGAGCAGTACTTC. It is translated as CASSSSRLVSGEQYF.

The CDR3 region is CASSFQDRGHNEQFF. CDR3 in DNA: TGTGCCAGCAGTTTCCAGGACAGGGGTCACAATGAGCAGTTCTTC. This chain joins TRBV6-8 and TRBJ2-1; 9 bases are shared with TRBD1. Per germline, CDR1 MNHGY and CDR2 SAAAGT. V lost 4 bases to trimming and J lost 5 bases; unmatched junction nucleotides: 6. This CDR3 is 15 amino acids long.

This chain joins TRBV6-6 and TRBJ2-5, with 7 bases matching TRBD2. V lost 5 bases, J lost 3 bases, and 9 bases stayed unmatched. The V gene's germline CDR1 is MNHNY and CDR2 SVGAGI (reference sequence). The CDR3 length is 15 residues. CDR3 sequence (DNA): TGTGCCAGCAGTGGACCAAGGGAGGGAAAAGAGACCCAGTACTTC. The encoded protein is CASSGPREGKETQYF.

V and J are TRBV5-1 and TRBJ2-1, with TRBD2 matching over 7 bases. In germline, CDR1 is SGHRS, CDR2 YFSETQ. CDR3 size: 15 residues. The J segment lost 0 bases and the V segment lost 4 bases, leaving 4 bases of the junction unmatched. CDR3 region: CASSLAEISYNEQFF. CDR3 in DNA: TGCGCCAGCAGCCTAGCGGAGATCTCCTACAATGAGCAGTTCTTC.

The chain couples TRBV5-1 to TRBJ2-7; D may be TRBD2 (6 bases). Per the germline V gene, CDR1 is SGHRS and CDR2 is YFSETQ. The CDR3 consists of 17 residues. V lost 2 bases and J 1 base, leaving 19 bases between the germline ends. CDR3 residues: CASSFAGPLTDSYEQYF. The CDR3 coding sequence is TGCGCCAGCAGCTTCGCGGGACCGTTGACGGATTCCTACGAGCAGTACTTC.

This rearrangement joins TRBV27 to TRBJ1-4; D is undetermined. The CDR3 loop spans 16 amino acids. The V end lost 5 bases, the J end lost 5 bases, and 18 bases lay between the germline ends. CDR1 and CDR2 from the germline V gene are MNHEY and SMNVEV (reference sequence). CDR3 nucleotide sequence: TGTGCCAGCAGTAAAGGACCCTGGGCCGCCAATGAAAAACTGTTTTTT. Translation: CASSKGPWAANEKLFF.

The chain links TRBV27 to TRBJ1-4; the match to TRBD1 covers 9 bases. The CDR3 sequence is 16 residues long. V was clipped by 6 bases and J by 1 base; unmatched bases: 6. Germline assignment: CDR1 MNHEY and CDR2 SMNVEV (reference sequence). The CDR3 loop reads CASRDTGGITNEKLFF. DNA for the CDR3: TGTGCCAGCAGAGATACAGGGGGCATAACTAATGAAAAACTGTTTTTT. The whole variable domain, remainder taken from reference TRBV27 and TRBJ1-4, is EAQVTQNPRYLITVTGKKLTVTCSQNMNHEYMSWYRQDPGLGLRQIYYSMNVEVTDKGDVPEGYKVSRKEKRNFPLILESPSPNQTSLYFCASRDTGGITNEKLFFGSGTQLSVL.

V gene TRBV11-3 combines with J gene TRBJ2-2, with 8 bases that match TRBD1. V gave up 2 bases and J gave up 8 bases; unmatched junction bases: 7. Per germline, CDR1 SGHNT and CDR2 YENEEA. The CDR3 is made up of 15 amino acids. The CDR3 spells CASSLITGGRGELFF. CDR3 coding DNA: TGTGCCAGCAGCTTAATCACAGGGGGAAGGGGGGAGCTGTTTTTT.

The chain has TRBV7-2 and TRBJ1-4; D may be TRBD1 (6 bases). The CDR3 runs to 14 residues. V shed 4 bases and J shed 3 bases, with 9 bases lying between them. CDR1 and CDR2 (germline): SGHTA, FQGNSA. CDR3 nucleotides: TGTGCCAGCAGCTCCGGGGGCTCTAATGAAAAACTGTTTTTT. It encodes CASSSGGSNEKLFF.

The gene calls are TRBV5-1 and TRBJ2-2, with 9 bases identical to TRBD1. The CDR3 has 15 amino acids. Per the germline V gene, CDR1 is SGHRS and CDR2 is YFSETQ. V shed 2 bases and J 6 bases; nucleotides not matched to a gene: 5. CDR3 sequence: CASSFGDRDSGELFF. In DNA, the CDR3 is TGCGCCAGCAGCTTTGGGGACAGGGATTCCGGGGAGCTGTTTTTT.

The gene calls are TRBV6-4 and TRBJ2-7, with D tentatively TRBD2 (5 bases). The CDR3 has 15 amino acids. Germline V gene sequence: CDR1 MRHNA, CDR2 SNTAGT. The V end lost 5 bases, the J end lost 3 bases, and 17 bases lay between the germline ends. CDR3 in amino acids: CASSTIPGLGYEQYF. The DNA for the CDR3 is TGTGCCAGCAGTACAATCCCTGGACTGGGCTACGAGCAGTACTTC.

This clone was seen a single time. The V call is TRBV11-2, the J call TRBJ2-7; weak D call: TRBD1 (6 bases). Looked up from germline, CDR1 is SGHAT and CDR2 is FQNNGV. V was clipped by 3 bases and J by 1 base, with 13 bases between them. The CDR3 spans 15 residues. CDR3 coding DNA: TGTGCCAGCAGCTTTTCTCCGGACAGATCCTACGAGCAGTACTTC. It is translated as CASSFSPDRSYEQYF.